These 15 T cell receptor beta chains originate from one sample sequenced in a study of siplizumab effects on memory and regulatory T cells. Generated by immunoSEQ multiplex PCR, the TCRdb table keeps only in-frame clones and is missing some. Of 97,000 or so clones in the sample, around nine tenths are singletons; the top ten hold about 1.1%. Sequencing input: CD4+ T cells sorted from blood. The origin of the receptors is a human donor in good health.

The genes are TRBV5-1 and TRBJ2-2; TRBD2 agrees at 9 bases. The CDR3 is made up of 17 amino acids. CDR1 SGHRS and CDR2 YFSETQ come from the germline V gene. V trimming: 2 bases; J trimming: 4 bases; junction bases outside the gene matches: 9. The CDR3 sequence: CASSLGYRTSVTGELFF. Written as DNA, the CDR3 is TGCGCCAGCAGCTTAGGTTATAGGACTAGCGTCACCGGGGAGCTGTTTTTT.

The J gene is TRBJ2-7, the V gene TRBV5-5, with 12 bases matching TRBD2. The CDR3 has 16 residues. Unmatched junction bases numbered 10, after V lost 5 bases and J lost 4 bases. Germline assignment: CDR1 SGHKS and CDR2 YYEKEE (reference sequence). As DNA, the CDR3 is TGTGCCAGCAGACAGCGGACTAGCGGGAAGGGGTACGAGCAGTACTTC. It specifies CASRQRTSGKGYEQYF. The whole variable domain, remainder taken from reference TRBV5-5 and TRBJ2-7, is DAGVTQSPTHLIKTRGQQVTLRCSPISGHKSVSWYQQVLGQGPQFIFQYYEKEERGRGNFPDRFSARQFPNYSSELNVNALLLGDSALYLCASRQRTSGKGYEQYFGPGTRLTVT.

This chain uses TRBV7-2 with TRBJ2-1; the match to TRBD2 covers 15 bases. The germline gives CDR1 SGHTA, CDR2 FQGNSA. With V trimmed by 5 bases and J by 9 bases, 2 bases remained unmatched. The CDR3 is made up of 14 amino acids. CDR3 region: CASSPGLAGGEQFF. The CDR3 DNA sequence: TGTGCCAGCAGCCCGGGACTAGCGGGAGGTGAGCAGTTCTTC. Supplemented by reference TRBV7-2 and TRBJ2-1, the full variable domain reads GAGVSQSPSNKVTEKGKDVELRCDPISGHTALYWYRQSLGQGLEFLIYFQGNSAPDKSGLPSDRFSAERTGGSVSTLTIQRTQQEDSAVYLCASSPGLAGGEQFFGPGTRLTVL.

The chain carries TRBV11-2 and TRBJ1-1; TRBD1 agrees at 10 bases. CDR1 SGHAT and CDR2 FQNNGV come from the germline V gene. This CDR3 is built from 13 residues. After removal of 8 bases from V and 5 bases from J, the junction contained 5 bases not matched to a gene. CDR3 sequence reads: CASVRDRGTEAFF. Here the CDR3 DNA reads TGTGCCAGCGTCCGGGACAGGGGAACTGAAGCTTTCTTT.

This rearrangement joins TRBV2 to TRBJ2-7; 9 nucleotides align to TRBD1. The J segment lost 5 bases and the V segment lost 4 bases, leaving 6 bases of the junction unmatched. CDR1 SNHLY and CDR2 FYNNEI come from the germline V gene. This CDR3 has 14 amino acids. CDR3: CASSGGTGLNEQYF. DNA for the CDR3: TGTGCCAGCAGTGGGGGGACAGGGTTAAACGAGCAGTACTTC.

The CDR3 sequence: CASSSAGPGLTGGYYNEQFF. The CDR3 nucleotides are TGTGCCAGCAGTTCAGCCGGGCCGGGGTTGACAGGGGGATACTACAATGAGCAGTTCTTC. The chain joins TRBV28 to TRBJ2-1, with 9 bases fitting TRBD1. Germline V gives CDR1 MDHEN, CDR2 SYDVKM. The CDR3 runs 20 residues. Trimming took 4 bases from V and 3 from J; bases not matched to a gene: 19.

This sequence joins TRBV28 and TRBJ2-1; the match to TRBD2 covers 13 bases. Germline CDR1 MDHEN, CDR2 SYDVKM. V shed 6 bases and J 8 bases; nucleotides not matched to a gene: 4. The CDR3 totals 14 residues. The CDR3 is CASRGLAGAHEQFF. CDR3 DNA sequence: TGTGCCAGCAGAGGACTAGCGGGAGCGCATGAGCAGTTCTTC.

V is TRBV18 and J is TRBJ1-1; D unclear. The CDR3 extends over 12 amino acids. V lost 4 bases and J lost 0, with 3 bases in between. CDR1 is KGHSH, CDR2 LQKENI, per germline. This chain's CDR3 is CASSRVNTEAFF. The CDR3 DNA is TGTGCCAGCTCACGTGTGAACACTGAAGCTTTCTTT.

V usage is TRBV5-1 and J usage is TRBJ1-2, with D perhaps matching TRBD1 (6 bases). The CDR3 runs 15 residues. V was shortened by 0 bases and J by 7 bases, with 16 bases between the two germline ends. Germline CDR1 and CDR2: SGHRS and YFSETQ. The CDR3 loop is CASSLDSGDGVGYTF. The DNA for the CDR3 is TGCGCCAGCAGCTTGGACTCAGGGGATGGGGTTGGCTACACCTTC. Filled out from reference TRBV5-1 and TRBJ1-2, the complete variable domain reads KAGVTQTPRYLIKTRGQQVTLSCSPISGHRSVSWYQQTPGQGLQFLFEYFSETQRNKGNFPGRFSGRQFSNSRSEMNVSTLELGDSALYLCASSLDSGDGVGYTFGSGTRLTVV.

The gene calls are TRBV6-4 and TRBJ2-7, with a weak D call TRBD2 (7 bases). Germline V gene lookup returns CDR1 MRHNA and CDR2 SNTAGT. The CDR3 covers 17 residues. Between the trimmed V and J ends, which lost 7 bases and 0 bases, there was a span of 22 bases. The CDR3 DNA reads TGTGCCAGCAATCGACGGGGGGTCCTCAGGGGCTCCTACGAGCAGTACTTC. Protein: CASNRRGVLRGSYEQYF.

The chain uses TRBV6-1 and TRBJ2-7; the match to TRBD2 covers 9 bases. J lost 6 bases, V lost 2 bases, and 11 bases had no gene match. Germline CDR1 MNHNS, CDR2 SASEGT. The CDR3 is 16 amino acids. In DNA form, the CDR3 reads TGTGCCAGCAGTGAAACATTAGCGGGAGCTGGCCCCGAGCAGTACTTC. Translated, it gives CASSETLAGAGPEQYF.

The chain combines TRBV13 with TRBJ2-7; D remains unclear. With 0 bases removed from V and 2 bases from J, the gap between germline ends came to 14 bases. The CDR3 totals 16 residues. Per the germline V gene, CDR1 is PRHDT and CDR2 is FYEKMQ (reference sequence). The CDR3 DNA reads as TGTGCCAGCAGCTTAGGAAGGTACAGACCTACCTACGAGCAGTACTTC. Residues: CASSLGRYRPTYEQYF.

This clone was recorded a few times. This chain uses TRBV7-6 with TRBJ1-2; D call uncertain. The CDR3 consists of 13 residues. The ends were cut back, 4 bases at V and 7 bases at J, with 13 bases in the middle. Germline CDR1 and CDR2: SGHVS and FNYEAQ. In nucleotides, the CDR3 is TGTGCCAGCAGCTCCCTCGTGGATCTTGGCTACACCTTC. Translation gives CASSSLVDLGYTF.

The gene calls are TRBV6-6 and TRBJ2-1; D uncertain. V lost 2 bases and J lost 7, with 6 bases in between. The CDR3 length is 12 residues. The germline V gene encodes CDR1 MNHNY and CDR2 SVGAGI (reference sequence). CDR3 sequence: CASSYPANEQFF. CDR3 DNA sequence: TGTGCCAGCAGTTACCCGGCGAATGAGCAGTTCTTC.

This clone was observed once. The rearrangement uses TRBV6-4 and TRBJ2-3; perhaps TRBD1 as D (5 bases). Germline V gene data show CDR1 as MRHNA and CDR2 as SNTAGT. Deletions cut 0 bases from V and 6 bases from J, with 13 bases between. This CDR3 comprises 15 residues. CDR3 residues: CASSDSGHGLDTQYF. The CDR3 DNA sequence: TGTGCCAGCAGTGACTCCGGACACGGCCTGGATACGCAGTATTTT.